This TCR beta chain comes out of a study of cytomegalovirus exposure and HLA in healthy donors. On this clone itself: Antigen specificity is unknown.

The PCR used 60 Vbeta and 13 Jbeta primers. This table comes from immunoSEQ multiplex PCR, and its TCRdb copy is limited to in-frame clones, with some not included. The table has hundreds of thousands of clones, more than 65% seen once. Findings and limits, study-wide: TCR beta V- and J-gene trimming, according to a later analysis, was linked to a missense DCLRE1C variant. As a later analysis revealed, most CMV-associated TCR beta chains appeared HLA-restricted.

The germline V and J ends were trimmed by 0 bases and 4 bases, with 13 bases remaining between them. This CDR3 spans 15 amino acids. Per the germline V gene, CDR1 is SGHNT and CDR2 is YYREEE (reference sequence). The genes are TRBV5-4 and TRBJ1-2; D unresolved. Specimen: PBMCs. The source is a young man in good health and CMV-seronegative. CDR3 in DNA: TGTGCCAGCAGCTTGGAAGAGGGTCTGGGCTATGGCTACACCTTC. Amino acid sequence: CASSLEEGLGYGYTF.